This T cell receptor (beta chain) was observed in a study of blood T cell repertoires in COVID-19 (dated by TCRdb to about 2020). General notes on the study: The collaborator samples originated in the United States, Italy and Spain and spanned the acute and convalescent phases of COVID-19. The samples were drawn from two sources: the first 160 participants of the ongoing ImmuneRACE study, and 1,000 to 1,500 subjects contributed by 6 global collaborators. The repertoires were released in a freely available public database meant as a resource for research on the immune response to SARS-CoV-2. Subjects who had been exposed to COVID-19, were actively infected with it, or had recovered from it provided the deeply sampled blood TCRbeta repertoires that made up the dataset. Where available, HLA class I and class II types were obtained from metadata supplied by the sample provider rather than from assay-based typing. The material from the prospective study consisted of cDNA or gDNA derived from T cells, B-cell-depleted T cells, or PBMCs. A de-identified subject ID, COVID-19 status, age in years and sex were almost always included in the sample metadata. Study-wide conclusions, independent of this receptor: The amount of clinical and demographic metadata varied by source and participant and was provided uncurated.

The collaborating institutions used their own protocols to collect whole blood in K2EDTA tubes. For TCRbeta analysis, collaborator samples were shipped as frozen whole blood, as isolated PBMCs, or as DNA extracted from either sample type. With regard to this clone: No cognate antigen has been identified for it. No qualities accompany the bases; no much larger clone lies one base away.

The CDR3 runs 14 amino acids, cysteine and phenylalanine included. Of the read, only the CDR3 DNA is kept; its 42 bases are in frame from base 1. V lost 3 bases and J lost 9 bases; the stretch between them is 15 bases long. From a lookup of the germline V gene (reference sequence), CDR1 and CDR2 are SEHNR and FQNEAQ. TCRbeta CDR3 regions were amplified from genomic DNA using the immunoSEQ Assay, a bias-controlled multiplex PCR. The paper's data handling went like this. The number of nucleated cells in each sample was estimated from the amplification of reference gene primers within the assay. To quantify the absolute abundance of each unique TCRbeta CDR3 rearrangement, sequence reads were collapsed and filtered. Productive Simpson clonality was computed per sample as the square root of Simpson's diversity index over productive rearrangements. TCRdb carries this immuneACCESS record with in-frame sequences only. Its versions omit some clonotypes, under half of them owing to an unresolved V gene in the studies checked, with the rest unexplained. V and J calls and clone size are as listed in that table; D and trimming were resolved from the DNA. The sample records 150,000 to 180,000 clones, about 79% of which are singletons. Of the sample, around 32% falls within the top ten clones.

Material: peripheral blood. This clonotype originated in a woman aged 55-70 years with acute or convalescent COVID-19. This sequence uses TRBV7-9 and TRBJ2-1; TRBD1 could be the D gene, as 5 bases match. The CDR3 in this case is CASSFRERLGEQFF. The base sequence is TGTGCCAGCAGCTTCAGGGAAAGATTGGGTGAGCAGTTCTTC.